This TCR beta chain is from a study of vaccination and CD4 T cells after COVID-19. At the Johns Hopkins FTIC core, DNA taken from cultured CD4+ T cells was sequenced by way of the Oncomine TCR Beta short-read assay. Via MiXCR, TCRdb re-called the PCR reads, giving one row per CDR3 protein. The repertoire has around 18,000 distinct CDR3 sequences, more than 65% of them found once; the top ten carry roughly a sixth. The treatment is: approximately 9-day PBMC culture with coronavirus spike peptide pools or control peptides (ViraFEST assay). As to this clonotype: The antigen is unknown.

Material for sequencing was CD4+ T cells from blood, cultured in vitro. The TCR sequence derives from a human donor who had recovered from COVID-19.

For the CDR3, the DNA is TGTGCCACCATCAACTTACAGGGCCGTGGCTACACCTTC. It specifies CATINLQGRGYTF. The chain uses TRBV6-2 or TRBV6-3 and TRBJ1-2, with D perhaps TRBD1 (6 bases). The CDR3 extends over 13 amino acids. V gave up 10 bases and J gave up 7 bases, with 19 bases separating them. Per the germline V gene, CDR1 is MNHEY and CDR2 is SVGEGT.